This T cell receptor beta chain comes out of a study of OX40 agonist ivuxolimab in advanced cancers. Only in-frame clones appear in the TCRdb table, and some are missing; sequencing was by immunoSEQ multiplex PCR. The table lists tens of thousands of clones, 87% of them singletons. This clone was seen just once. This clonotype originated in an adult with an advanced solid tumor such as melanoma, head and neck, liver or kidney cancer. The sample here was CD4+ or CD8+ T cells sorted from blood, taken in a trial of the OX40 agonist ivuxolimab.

In nucleotides, the CDR3 is TGCGCCAGCAGCTGGACGCCCGGGGCTGGGACTGAAGCTTTCTTT. Protein product: CASSWTPGAGTEAFF. The gene calls are TRBV5-1 and TRBJ1-1; D may be TRBD1 (5 bases). Per germline, CDR1 SGHRS and CDR2 YFSETQ. The CDR3 is made up of 15 amino acids. V was shortened by 3 bases and J by 5 bases, with 17 bases between the two germline ends.